What follows is one T cell receptor beta chain and its context. Its antigen remains unidentified. These data belong to a study of T cell responses to AZD1222 COVID-19 vaccine. Data came from immunoSEQ multiplex PCR; TCRdb stores just in-frame clones and leaves some out. In the table there are roughly 150,000 clones, roughly 88% of which are singletons. Deletions cut 5 bases from V and 0 bases from J, with 5 bases between. The CDR3 spans 14 residues. Germline V lookup: CDR1 SGHAT, CDR2 FQNNGV. Findings and limits, study-wide: Females outnumbered males among donors, who were mostly white British; clonal diversity was possibly underestimated.

Material: peripheral blood, obtained 28 days after the second AZD1222 dose. This receptor was identified in an adult who received the AZD1222 COVID-19 vaccine. The chain recombines TRBV11-2 with TRBJ2-6; D ambiguous. The CDR3 is CASSVSSGANVLTF. CDR3 nucleotide sequence: TGTGCCAGCAGCGTTAGCTCTGGGGCCAACGTCCTGACTTTC.